Listed below are T cell receptor beta chains from one sample, sequenced in a study of T-cell reconstitution after alpha-beta-depleted transplantation in children. TCRdb re-called the PCR reads with MiXCR, one entry per CDR3 protein. Among 81,000 or so distinct CDR3 sequences listed, about a sixth were seen once. Sample: PBMCs, mostly from graft donor cells, taken 180 days after TCRalphabeta/CD19-depleted stem cell transplant. The origin of the receptors is a male patient between 2 and 10 years old who had a stem cell transplant for acute lymphoblastic leukemia, so the T cells may come from the graft donor. The CDR3 runs from the conserved cysteine through the conserved F or W. Fields, in order: CDR3 DNA, CDR3 protein, V gene, D gene, J gene, clone size. D genes are given only for firm matches. The listing skips clone size in some rows; elsewhere it reads once, few, many or a size class.

TGTGCCACCAGCTACAGCAGAGAAAATCCAAGTGGACTAGCGGGGGCAACGGATGAGCAGTTCTTC CATSYSRENPSGLAGATDEQFF TRBV15 TRBD2 TRBJ2-1 few
TGCAGTGCACGCCCTGGGGGCAGCAGGGTCCACTATGGCTACACCTTC CSARPGGSRVHYGYTF TRBV20-1 . TRBJ1-2 .
TGTGCCAGCAGTTACTCGAGTGGGATTTCCCTCACTTCAGATGGCTACACCTTC CASSYSSGISLTSDGYTF TRBV6-5 . TRBJ1-2 .
TGCAGCGCCTTCGCGGGGGGCTACGAGCAGTACTTC CSAFAGGYEQYF TRBV29-1 TRBD2 TRBJ2-7 .
TGTGCCAGCAGATCTCCGGGACAGGGAGAGGTACAAGAGGACAATGAGCAGTTCTTC CASRSPGQGEVQEDNEQFF TRBV7-9 TRBD1 TRBJ2-1 few
TGCGCCAGCAGCTCGGGCCTAAAAGGGACCCAGTACTTC CASSSGLKGTQYF TRBV5-1 . TRBJ2-5 few
TGTGCCAGCAGTTACTCCCTGGGTGAGCGGGCCCCCTACGAGCAGTACTTC CASSYSLGERAPYEQYF TRBV6-5 . TRBJ2-7 .
TGTGCCAGCGGTGACAGCCCAACCGGGGAGCTGTTTTTT CASGDSPTGELFF TRBV6-2/TRBV6-3 . TRBJ2-2 .
TGTGCCAGCAGCCGATTAGGCCCCACCGGGGAGCTGTTTTTT CASSRLGPTGELFF TRBV7-9 . TRBJ2-2 many
TGTGCCAGCAGCCACAGACTAGCGGGGGGAGCAGATACGCAGTATTTT CASSHRLAGGADTQYF TRBV7-2 TRBD2 TRBJ2-3 many
TGCAGTGCTAGAGCCACAGGTTCGCCGGAATTC CSARATGSPEF TRBV20-1 . TRBJ1-2 many
TGCAGTGCTAGGGGAGGTCGAGTTAACTCCTACAATGAGCAGTTCTTC CSARGGRVNSYNEQFF TRBV20-1 . TRBJ2-1 .
TGTGCCTGGAAGGGGGAATGGAGTTCACCCCTCCACTTT CAWKGEWSSPLHF TRBV30 . TRBJ1-6 .
TGTGCCAGCAGCGCAACCTTGGGAGCGGGGGAGCAGTTCTTC CASSATLGAGEQFF TRBV9 TRBD2 TRBJ2-1 .
TGTGCCATCAGTGAGGTAGGAGTAGGAAAAGAGACCCAGTACTTC CAISEVGVGKETQYF TRBV10-3 . TRBJ2-5 .
TGTGCCAGCAGCTTGGGGGCGGGGGCGGGCCAGCCCCAGCATTTT CASSLGAGAGQPQHF TRBV5-6 . TRBJ1-5 few
TGTGCCAGCAGCCAGTACAGGGTAGGGTCACCCCTCCACTTT CASSQYRVGSPLHF TRBV7-8 . TRBJ1-6 few
TGCGCCAGCAGCCAAGGGGGAGGACAAAACTGCGAGCAGTACTTC CASSQGGGQNCEQYF TRBV4-3 . TRBJ2-7 .